This T cell receptor beta chain derives from a study of CD8+CD57+ T cells in acquired aplastic anemia (dated by TCRdb to the late 2010s). Regarding the complete study: On average, sorted CD4+ and CD8+ cells yielded around 3.5 ug of extracted DNA, with a range of 0.2 to 27.4 ug.

Beyond this particular receptor, the publication reports: No significant difference in CD8+ Simpson's diversity was found between patients and healthy controls (P=0.060). Roughly 31 CD8+ CDR3 sequences were shared between patients and controls but appeared highly expressed in patients and within their immunodominant clones.

The CDR3, cysteine through phenylalanine, is 15 amino acids long. Just CDR3 DNA is preserved here, 45 bases in frame from base 1. V loses 0 bases, J loses 2 bases, and the germline ends lie 7 bases apart. The germline V gene provides CDR1 LGHNA and CDR2 YSLEER. In the study, sorted CD4+ and CD8+ blood T cells from patients with severe aplastic anemia and from healthy subjects underwent deep sequencing of TCR repertoires. Ficoll-Paque density gradient centrifugation was used to isolate peripheral blood mononuclear cells. CD4+ and CD8+ T cells were sorted by FACS or magnetic beads before DNA extraction. This clonotype was recorded many times. Its recognized antigen is unknown. Per-base qualities were not stored, and no clone one base away is much larger. TCR beta VDJ combination and CDR3 sequence profiling used genomic DNA as the template. TCR repertoire sequencing was run on an Illumina HiSeq 2000. The original methods were these. TRBV/TRBJ rearrangement plots, CDR3 size and DJ length profiles, and Simpson's diversity index were used to assess repertoires. The most abundant DNA sequence in the deep sequencing data was defined as the immunodominant clone. CDR3 amino acid sequences were checked for sharing across subjects and were also compared against the VDJdb database and published repertoires. The public reads were quality trimmed at Q25 with fastp and then assembled into clones with MiXCR by TCRdb, keeping productive beta chains. All rows with the same CDR3 protein become a single entry with the most common DNA and genes. The V and J calls reflect TCRdb's pipeline rather than the authors' work. This sample is represented by roughly 180,000 distinct CDR3 sequences; around three fifths of them were singletons. Clones ranked in the top ten supply roughly 50% of the sample.

This chain is built from TRBV4-3 and TRBJ2-2; the D gene cannot be named for sure. This sequence was found in a human donor with severe aplastic anemia or a healthy control (not recorded which). Sequenced material: sorted CD4+, CD8+, or CD8+CD57+ T cells (not recorded which) from PBMCs. The bases are TGCGCCAGCAGCCAAGACAGGTTTAACACCGGGGAGCTGTTTTTT. It encodes CASSQDRFNTGELFF.